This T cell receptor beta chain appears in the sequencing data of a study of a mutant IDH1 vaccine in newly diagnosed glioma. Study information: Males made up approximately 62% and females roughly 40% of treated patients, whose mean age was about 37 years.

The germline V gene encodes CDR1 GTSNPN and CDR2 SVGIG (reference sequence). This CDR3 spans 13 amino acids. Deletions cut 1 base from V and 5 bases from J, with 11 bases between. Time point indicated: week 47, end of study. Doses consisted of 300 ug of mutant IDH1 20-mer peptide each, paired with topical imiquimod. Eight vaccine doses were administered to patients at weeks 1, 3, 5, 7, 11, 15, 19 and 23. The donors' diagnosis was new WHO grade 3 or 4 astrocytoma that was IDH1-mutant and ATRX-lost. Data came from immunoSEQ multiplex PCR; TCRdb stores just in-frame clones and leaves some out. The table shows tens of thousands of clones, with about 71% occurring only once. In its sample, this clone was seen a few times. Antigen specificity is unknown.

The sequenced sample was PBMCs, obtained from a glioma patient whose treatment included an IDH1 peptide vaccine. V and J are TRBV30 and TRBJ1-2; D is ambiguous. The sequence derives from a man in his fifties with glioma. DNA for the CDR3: TGTGCCTGGAGTGGGGGAAAGACATATGGCTACACCTTC. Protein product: CAWSGGKTYGYTF.